The 17 T cell receptor beta chains below come from one sample, sequenced in a study of early T cells in non-severe SARS-CoV-2 infection. TCRdb redid the calling of the 5' RACE reads with MiXCR, one entry per CDR3 protein. This sample has 60,000 or so distinct CDR3 sequences, with 10% to 15% found just once. The source material was whole blood. The receptors derive from an adult who was a healthcare worker with PCR-confirmed SARS-CoV-2 infection or an uninfected control (not recorded which).

The chain recombines TRBV20-1 with TRBJ2-1, with 10 bases that match TRBD2. V was clipped by 1 base and J by 6 bases; unmatched bases: 3. The CDR3 is 14 residues long. Germline CDR1 reads DFQATT; CDR2 reads SNEGSKA (reference sequence). CDR3 sequence: CSARASGRANEQFF. CDR3 in DNA: TGCAGTGCTAGAGCTAGCGGGAGAGCCAATGAGCAGTTCTTC.

This clonotype came up many times. The chain employs TRBV5-1 and TRBJ2-3; 9 nucleotides align to TRBD2. The CDR3 runs 15 residues. The V gene end was trimmed by 6 bases and the J gene end by 0 bases; junction bases not matched to a gene: 5. Germline values: CDR1 SGHRS, CDR2 YFSETQ. The DNA of the CDR3 is TGCGCCAGCATCCCTAGCGGGGTTAGCACAGATACGCAGTATTTT. It codes for CASIPSGVSTDTQYF.

This clonotype was observed many times. The chain combines TRBV5-5 with TRBJ2-3; D remains ambiguous. CDR1 is SGHKS, CDR2 YYEKEE, per germline (reference sequence). The CDR3 is 15 amino acids. Deletions cut 0 bases from V and 2 bases from J, with 10 bases between. The CDR3 DNA is TGTGCCAGCAGCTTGGGTCAATTAAACACAGATACGCAGTATTTT. This codes for CASSLGQLNTDTQYF. The full variable domain, in which reference TRBV5-5 and TRBJ2-3 provide the parts outside the CDR3, is DAGVTQSPTHLIKTRGQQVTLRCSPISGHKSVSWYQQVLGQGPQFIFQYYEKEERGRGNFPDRFSARQFPNYSSELNVNALLLGDSALYLCASSLGQLNTDTQYFGPGTRLTVL.

The chain recombines TRBV6-5 with TRBJ2-6, with D unresolved. Germline V gene lookup returns CDR1 MNHEY and CDR2 SVGAGI. V was shortened by 4 bases and J by 0 bases, with 13 bases between the two germline ends. This CDR3 is 17 amino acids long. The CDR3 nucleotides read TGTGCCAGCAGTTTGGCAGGCGGCTTCTCTGGGGCCAACGTCCTGACTTTC. Amino acid sequence: CASSLAGGFSGANVLTF.

There are many counts of this clonotype. The chain is built from TRBV29-1 and TRBJ2-2; D is unresolved. CDR3 length: 13 amino acids. Germline V gene sequence: CDR1 SQVTM, CDR2 ANQGSEA. V dropped 5 bases and J dropped 6 bases, with 13 bases sitting between them. CDR3 nucleotide sequence: TGCAGCGTTCCCGGGCCGTGGGCCGGGGAGCTGTTTTTT. Its translation: CSVPGPWAGELFF.

This clonotype has only a few counts. The CDR3 DNA reads TGCGCCAGCAGCTTGGACGGAGACTGGATTAATGAAAAACTGTTTTTT. Its protein product is CASSLDGDWINEKLFF. The chain is built from TRBV5-1 and TRBJ1-4; D is unclear. V lost 0 bases and J 4 bases, leaving 13 bases between the germline ends. Germline CDR1 and CDR2: SGHRS and YFSETQ. The CDR3 runs to 16 residues.

This clonotype was counted ten times or more. The chain carries TRBV28 and TRBJ2-1; 8 nucleotides match TRBD1. Trimming removed 7 bases from V and 8 bases from J; junction bases left unmatched: 7. The CDR3 length is 13 residues. Germline-derived CDR1 and CDR2 are MDHEN and SYDVKM. CDR3 region: CASNYDRGDEQFF. The CDR3 DNA reads TGTGCCAGCAATTACGACAGGGGCGATGAGCAGTTCTTC. Variable domain in full (rest from reference TRBV28 and TRBJ2-1): DVKVTQSSRYLVKRTGEKVFLECVQDMDHENMFWYRQDPGLGLRLIYFSYDVKMKEKGDIPEGYSVSREKKERFSLILESASTNQTSMYLCASNYDRGDEQFFGPGTRLTVL.

The rearrangement uses TRBV11-2 and TRBJ2-3; TRBD2 matches at 9 bases. The germline V gene has CDR1 SGHAT and CDR2 FQNNGV. CDR3 size: 15 residues. J was trimmed by 4 bases and V by 1 base; bases with no gene match: 3. CDR3 residues: CASSLGGLASDTQYF. The CDR3 bases are TGTGCCAGCAGCTTAGGGGGACTAGCATCAGATACGCAGTATTTT. Drawing the rest from reference TRBV11-2 and TRBJ2-3, the complete variable domain is EAGVAQSPRYKIIEKRQSVAFWCNPISGHATLYWYQQILGQGPKLLIQFQNNGVVDDSQLPKDRFSAERLKGVDSTLKIQPAKLEDSAVYLCASSLGGLASDTQYFGPGTRLTVL.

This clonotype came up many times. V and J are TRBV28 and TRBJ2-3; D gene ambiguous. The CDR3 loop spans 14 amino acids. Trimming stripped 3 bases from V and 6 bases from J, with 13 bases between. Germline values: CDR1 MDHEN, CDR2 SYDVKM. CDR3 amino acids: CASSFGPSLDTQYF. The CDR3 nucleotides read TGTGCCAGCAGTTTCGGGCCGTCCCTCGATACGCAGTATTTT.

This clonotype showed up just a few times. This chain joins TRBV9 and TRBJ2-1; TRBD1 matches at 8 bases. V dropped 4 bases and J dropped 6; count of bases not matched to a gene: 6. CDR1 SGDLS and CDR2 YYNGEE come from the germline V gene. The CDR3 is 14 residues long. This chain's CDR3 is CASSPGTGSNEQFF. The DNA of the CDR3 is TGTGCCAGCAGCCCCGGGACAGGCAGCAATGAGCAGTTCTTC.

This clonotype was seen ten or more times. V is TRBV12-3 or TRBV12-4 and J is TRBJ1-1; a weak D match, TRBD1 (6 bases). The CDR3 contains 14 residues. V dropped 7 bases and J dropped 1 base, with 13 bases sitting between them. CDR3 amino acids: CASMSPGQNTEAFF. CDR3 sequence (DNA): TGTGCCAGCATGTCCCCGGGACAGAACACTGAAGCTTTCTTT.

The J gene is TRBJ2-1, the V gene TRBV7-9; D not certain. The CDR3 totals 13 residues. V gave up 4 bases and J gave up 7 bases, with 11 bases separating them. In germline, CDR1 is SEHNR, CDR2 FQNEAQ (reference sequence). The DNA for the CDR3 is TGTGCCAGCAGCTCGACGGAGAGGAATGAGCAGTTCTTC. It encodes CASSSTERNEQFF. The complete variable domain, with remaining parts taken from reference TRBV7-9 and TRBJ2-1, reads DTGVSQNPRHKITKRGQNVTFRCDPISEHNRLYWYRQTLGQGPEFLTYFQNEAQLEKSRLLSDRFSAERPKGSFSTLEIQRTEQGDSAMYLCASSSTERNEQFFGPGTRLTVL.

V and J are TRBV3-1 and TRBJ2-1; unclear D gene. The CDR3 extends over 14 amino acids. Germline CDR1 reads LGHDT; CDR2 reads YNNKEL (reference sequence). Trimming took 0 bases from V and 4 from J, leaving 7 bases between them. CDR3 protein: CASSQDGWYNEQFF. The CDR3 DNA reads TGTGCCAGCAGCCAAGACGGGTGGTACAATGAGCAGTTCTTC.

This clonotype was picked up a small number of times. The V gene is TRBV20-1, the J gene TRBJ2-7, with 9 bases identical to TRBD2. V lost 3 bases, J lost 4 bases, and 10 bases stayed unmatched. Germline V gene sequence: CDR1 DFQATT, CDR2 SNEGSKA (reference sequence). The CDR3 loop spans 15 amino acids. CDR3 region: CSASGGASGAYEQYF. The DNA of the CDR3 is TGCAGTGCTAGCGGTGGCGCTAGCGGGGCTTACGAGCAGTACTTC.

In DNA form, the CDR3 reads TGTGCCAGCAGCCGCGACAGGGGGAACTTTAATTCACCCCTCCACTTT. It specifies CASSRDRGNFNSPLHF. This chain connects TRBV4-2 to TRBJ1-6; 9 bases line up with TRBD1. CDR3 length: 16 residues. V shed 4 bases, J shed 6 bases, and the junction held 7 bases outside the gene matches. Germline loops: CDR1 LGHNA, CDR2 YNFKEQ.

This clonotype was counted only a few times. V gene TRBV7-9 combines with J gene TRBJ2-6; the match to TRBD1 covers 10 bases. The CDR3 extends over 16 amino acids. CDR1 and CDR2 from the germline V gene are SEHNR and FQNEAQ (reference sequence). V shed 5 bases and J 2 bases; nucleotides not matched to a gene: 3. The DNA for the CDR3 is TGTGCCAGCAGCGCGGGGACAGGGGCTGGGGCCAACGTCCTGACTTTC. Amino acids: CASSAGTGAGANVLTF.

This clonotype appeared many times. V gene TRBV5-1 combines with J gene TRBJ1-6; no firm D call. V lost 2 bases and J 8 bases, leaving 11 bases between the germline ends. CDR3 length: 14 residues. Germline CDR1 SGHRS, CDR2 YFSETQ. In DNA, the CDR3 is TGCGCCAGCAGCTTTAAGGTTTCGGATTCACCCCTCCACTTT. Protein: CASSFKVSDSPLHF.